What follows describes a single T cell receptor beta chain. This sample is drawn from a study of blood T cell repertoires in COVID-19. CDR3 size: 17 residues. The V gene lost 4 bases and the J gene lost 0 bases, with 17 bases spanning the gap. Germline assignment: CDR1 MDHEN and CDR2 SYDVKM. The assay was immunoSEQ multiplex PCR, and TCRdb's table has in-frame clones only and misses some. In the table there are about 330,000 clones, more than 85% of which are singletons. What was sequenced was PBMCs or T cells enriched from blood (not recorded which). This chain uses TRBV28 with TRBJ2-3, with D possibly TRBD2 on 6 matching bases. This sequence was found in a woman aged 25-40 years who had recovered from COVID-19. DNA of the CDR3: TGTGCCAGCAGTTCCCTCCCCGGGGGAACAAGCACAGATACGCAGTATTTT. Its protein product is CASSSLPGGTSTDTQYF.